The clone carrying this TCR beta chain showed up many times. What it recognizes is unknown. Germline V gene sequence: CDR1 SQVTM, CDR2 ANQGSEA. V dropped 4 bases and J dropped 4 bases, with 10 bases sitting between them. CDR3 length: 12 amino acids. This entry comes from a study of blood T cells in healthy people across ages. Findings of the study overall: As naive T cell percentage varied, TCR beta diversity correlated strongly with it. Not knowing donor CMV status may have confounded expanded clonotype changes. Observed TCR beta diversity per million T cells went down as age went up. This fall followed a roughly linear course with age.

It was with a sample-barcoded 5' primer and a J-beta primer mix that a second PCR of roughly 7 to 12 cycles was run. Each CDR3 protein is one row after TCRdb ran MiXCR on the 5' RACE reads. Among 550,000 to 800,000 distinct CDR3 sequences listed, approximately 31% were seen once. Peripheral blood from each donor was collected in a volume of roughly 9.8 milliliters. This sequence joins TRBV29-1 and TRBJ1-2; no reliable D call. The sequence was obtained from a woman older than 75 in good health. Material: blood. CDR3 amino acids: CSVADKGYGYTF. In DNA form, the CDR3 reads TGCAGCGTTGCTGACAAGGGCTATGGCTACACCTTC. Based on the CDR3 plus reference TRBV29-1 and TRBJ1-2, the full variable domain is SAVISQKPSRDICQRGTSLTIQCQVDSQVTMMFWYRQQPGQSLTLIATANQGSEATYESGFVIDKFPISRPNLTFSTLTVSNMSPEDSSIYLCSVADKGYGYTFGSGTRLTVV.